Below are 23 T cell receptor beta chains sequenced from a single sample in a study of kidney transplant recipient with SARS-CoV-2 infection. From the reads, TCRdb called clonotypes with MiXCR, one entry per CDR3 protein. This table has fewer than 250,000 distinct CDR3 sequences, 25% to 35% appearing once. This specimen consisted of a blood sample, obtained at baseline and between days 110 and 120 from a kidney transplant recipient. The receptors were sampled from a male patient in his 30s who had COVID-19 and was a kidney transplant recipient. Some T cells here may be from the graft donor.

This clonotype came up a few times. This may come from a read error, since a much larger clone is one base off. The chain joins TRBV7-6 to TRBJ2-7; TRBD2 agrees at 7 bases. CDR1 is SGHVS and CDR2 is FNYEAQ in the germline V gene. The CDR3 has 13 residues. The CDR3 loop is CASSPAGFYEQHF. DNA for the CDR3: TGTGCCAGCAGCCCAGCGGGGTTTTACGAGCAGCACTTC.

A remark on this clonotype: This may stem from a read error, because a much larger clone lies one nucleotide away. V usage is TRBV21-1 and J usage is TRBJ1-1; TRBD1, the table's D call, lacks a check against the DNA. TRBV21-1 is tagged as a pseudogene. The CDR3 contains 12 residues. The DNA for the CDR3 is TGTGCCAGCAGCTTTCGGACAGGCAAAGCTTTCTTT. This sequence encodes CASSFRTGKAFF.

There are many counts of this clonotype. The chain uses TRBV3-1 and TRBJ1-2, with 9 bases fitting TRBD1. The CDR3 contains 14 residues. Trimming cost V 6 bases and J 3 bases; bases outside gene matches: 5. Germline V gene sequence: CDR1 LGHDT, CDR2 YNNKEL (reference sequence). CDR3 DNA sequence: TGTGCCAGCAGGGGGACAGGGTCGTACTATGGCTACACCTTC. Amino acids: CASRGTGSYYGYTF.

The chain uses TRBV12-5 and TRBJ1-2; possible D gene TRBD1, 5 bases. CDR3 length: 17 amino acids. Germline V CDR1 and CDR2: LGHNT, FRNRAP. V was pared by 5 bases and J by 4 bases, with 23 bases between. The CDR3 is CASGPHRLQGKTYGYTF. Written as DNA, the CDR3 is TGTGCTAGTGGTCCGCACCGTTTGCAGGGAAAGACCTATGGCTACACCTTC.

This clonotype came up many times. This chain connects TRBV7-9 to TRBJ1-1; possibly TRBD1 for D (5 bases). V was shortened by 1 base and J by 4 bases, with 13 bases between the two germline ends. This CDR3 spans 15 amino acids. CDR1 SEHNR and CDR2 FQNEAQ come from the germline V gene (reference sequence). CDR3 in amino acids: CASSLGGVVGTEAFF. CDR3 coding DNA: TGTGCCAGCAGCTTAGGGGGGGTGGTTGGCACTGAAGCTTTCTTT.

At least ten counts were recorded for this clonotype. V is TRBV7-3 and J is TRBJ1-1; D may be TRBD1 (5 bases). V was trimmed by 6 bases and J by 1 base, leaving 9 bases between them. There are 13 residues in the CDR3. Germline V gene data show CDR1 as SGHTA and CDR2 as FQGTGA. CDR3 nucleotide sequence: TGTGCCAGCAGTTCGGACAAGAACACTGAAGCTTTCTTT. Amino acid sequence: CASSSDKNTEAFF.

This clonotype was observed many times. This chain joins TRBV9 and TRBJ2-7; D is undetermined. V was cut by 3 bases and J by 7 bases, with 8 bases left in between. In germline, CDR1 is SGDLS, CDR2 YYNGEE. The CDR3 loop spans 11 amino acids. The CDR3 loop is CASSDPGEQYF. DNA of the CDR3: TGTGCCAGCAGCGACCCTGGGGAGCAGTACTTC.

This clonotype occurred a few times. The rearrangement joins TRBV19 to TRBJ1-2; D gene ambiguous. The CDR3 has 17 amino acids. Germline CDR1 reads LNHDA; CDR2 reads SQIVND (reference sequence). Trimming shortened V by 5 bases and J by 4 bases, and 23 bases separated the two germline ends. CDR3 sequence reads: CASSGVSTNRKTYGYTF. The CDR3 DNA sequence: TGTGCCAGTAGTGGTGTGTCGACAAATCGAAAGACCTATGGCTACACCTTC.

Remarks on this clonotype: This may be a read error: a much more frequent sequence differs by one nucleotide. The rearrangement links TRBV3-1 to TRBJ1-6; D uncertain. Germline V gene sequence: CDR1 LGHDT, CDR2 YNNKEL (reference sequence). There are 13 residues in the CDR3. The CDR3 coding sequence is TGTGCCAGCAGCCAAGGGACGGATTCACCCCCCCACTTT. Translation: CASSQGTDSPPHF. The whole variable domain, filled in from reference TRBV3-1 and TRBJ1-6, reads DTAVSQTPKYLVTQMGNDKSIKCEQNLGHDTMYWYKQDSKKFLKIMFSYNNKELIINETVPNRFSPKSPDKAHLNLHINSLELGDSAVYFCASSQGTDSPPHFGNGTRLTVT.

This clonotype occurred many times. V is TRBV15 and J is TRBJ2-2; the D gene could be TRBD1 or TRBD2 (5 bases each). Germline values: CDR1 LNHNV, CDR2 YYDKDF (reference sequence). The V and J ends lost 0 bases and 4 bases respectively, with 18 bases between them. The CDR3 length is 18 residues. CDR3 bases: TGTGCCACCAGCAGAGATTTGGGCGGGCTAGGGGCCACCGGGGAGCTGTTTTTT. Translated, it gives CATSRDLGGLGATGELFF.

As to this clonotype: A much larger clone is a single base away; this may be a read error. The chain has TRBV7-2 and TRBJ1-2; D is ambiguous. Germline loops: CDR1 SGHTA, CDR2 FQGNSA. The CDR3 is 17 amino acids. The CDR3 region has the DNA TGTGCCAGCAGCGCTTATATCAGAGACGGAAAGACCTATGGCTGCACCTTC. Translated, it gives CASSAYIRDGKTYGCTF.

The sample holds many counts of this clonotype. The rearrangement links TRBV12-1 to TRBJ2-7; the table's D call, TRBD1, has no DNA check behind it. TRBV12-1 is a recognized pseudogene. The CDR3 length is 14 residues. The CDR3 nucleotides are TGTGCCAGCAGCACAAACAGGCCTGATAGGGAGCAGTACTTC. Translating it yields CASSTNRPDREQYF.

With regard to this clonotype: A much bigger clone sits one base away, suggesting this may be a read error. This chain connects TRBV10-1 to TRBJ2-5; D is ambiguous. The CDR3 covers 15 residues. The germline V gene encodes CDR1 WNHNN and CDR2 SYGVQD (reference sequence). The CDR3 reads CASSESRTEQEAQYF. The CDR3 DNA follows: TGCGCCAGCAGTGAGTCGAGGACCGAGCAAGAGGCCCAGTACTTC.

About this clonotype itself: Possible read error: a much larger clone is one base away. The J gene is TRBJ1-1, the V gene TRBV3-1; D gene unclear. Germline-derived CDR1 and CDR2 are LGHDT and YNNKEL (reference sequence). CDR3 length: 13 amino acids. The CDR3 DNA reads TGTGCCGGCAGCCAATATGGCGCGGGTGAAGCTTTCTTT. Protein product: CAGSQYGAGEAFF.

This clonotype was detected ten times or more. The chain employs TRBV20-1 and TRBJ1-5; 9 positions match TRBD1. CDR1 is DFQATT, CDR2 SNEGSKA, per germline (reference sequence). Trimming cost V 0 bases and J 11 bases; bases outside gene matches: 11. This CDR3 has 15 residues. The CDR3 loop is CSARDAGQGAGAQHF. As DNA, the CDR3 is TGCAGTGCTAGAGACGCGGGACAGGGTGCAGGGGCCCAGCATTTT.

This clonotype was seen a handful of times. This chain joins TRBV7-9 and TRBJ1-2; D is uncertain. The CDR3 runs 17 residues. Germline V gene lookup returns CDR1 SEHNR and CDR2 FQNEAQ (reference sequence). V was clipped by 5 bases and J by 4 bases, with 23 bases between them. CDR3 coding DNA: TGTGCCAGCAGCGTAAGTGAATACCATGGAAAGACCTATGGCTACACCTTC. This sequence encodes CASSVSEYHGKTYGYTF.

This clonotype was detected ten times or more. This chain uses TRBV25-1 with TRBJ1-2; D is undetermined. Germline V CDR1 and CDR2: MGHDK, SYGVNS. This CDR3 is 17 amino acids long. V lost 5 bases to trimming and J lost 4 bases, with 23 bases between them. CDR3 loop: CASSPSRELGKTYGYTF. CDR3 coding DNA: TGTGCCAGCAGTCCGAGCAGAGAACTGGGAAAGACCTATGGCTACACCTTC.

This clonotype came up many times. The chain carries TRBV27 and TRBJ2-1; 8 nucleotides line up with TRBD2. The CDR3 contains 14 residues. From germline, CDR1 is MNHEY and CDR2 SMNVEV (reference sequence). The junction had 4 bases not matched to a gene; V was cut back by 5 bases and J by 4 bases. Written as DNA, the CDR3 is TGTGCCAGCAGTCGGATAGCGGGGTACAATGAGCAGTTCTTC. Protein: CASSRIAGYNEQFF.

This clonotype was seen many times. The J gene is TRBJ1-2, the V gene TRBV6-9; D gene uncertain. Looked up from germline, CDR1 is MNHGY and CDR2 is SVAAGI. Trimming removed 4 bases from V and 4 bases from J, with 22 bases in between. The CDR3 totals 17 residues. The CDR3 DNA sequence: TGTGCCAGCAGTTGTGTTGTGCCTTACGGAAAGACCTATGGCTACACCTTC. Its translation is CASSCVVPYGKTYGYTF.

This clonotype was counted many times. The chain uses TRBV29-1 and TRBJ2-2; no reliable D call. The V and J ends lost 4 bases and 6 bases respectively, with 18 bases between them. The CDR3 extends over 15 amino acids. Germline CDR1 reads SQVTM; CDR2 reads ANQGSEA. The CDR3 protein is CSVGRSNERAGELFF. The CDR3 coding sequence is TGCAGCGTTGGAAGGTCGAACGAAAGAGCCGGGGAGCTGTTTTTT.

This clonotype was observed at least ten times. CDR3 protein: CSAMGGFDNQPQHF. The CDR3, as DNA: TGCAGTGCTATGGGGGGGTTTGACAATCAGCCCCAGCATTTT. The chain combines TRBV20-1 with TRBJ1-5; D perhaps matches TRBD1 (5 bases). This CDR3 spans 14 amino acids. The V gene lost 4 bases and the J gene lost 3 bases, with 13 bases spanning the gap. Germline V gives CDR1 DFQATT, CDR2 SNEGSKA (reference sequence).

This clonotype was picked up many times. The chain recombines TRBV8-2 with TRBJ2-6. TRBV8-2 is reported as a pseudogene. This CDR3 has 17 amino acids. CDR3 DNA: TGTGGCACCTTCCAGAGGATAACACAAAGTCGGGCCAACGTCCTGACTTTC. It yields the protein CGTFQRITQSRANVLTF.

This clonotype was seen a handful of times. The chain recombines TRBV6-5 with TRBJ1-1, with D possibly TRBD1 on 5 matching bases. V lost 7 bases, J lost 5 bases, and 14 bases lay in between. This CDR3 has 13 amino acids. Germline assignment: CDR1 MNHEY and CDR2 SVGAGI. The CDR3 bases are TGTGCCAGCACCTCTCCAGGGCAAACTGAAGCTTTCTTT. This encodes CASTSPGQTEAFF.